These T cell receptor beta chains were read from a single sample in a study of graft-versus-host responses after intestinal transplantation. These TCRs' antigens remain unknown. Only in-frame clones appear in the TCRdb table, and some are missing; sequencing was by immunoSEQ multiplex PCR. The data show nearly 110,000 clones, roughly 87% seen once. The sequences come from unstimulated CD4+ T cells sorted from spleen or lymph node cells, collected before transplant. The receptors come from a human donor who was the organ donor for an intestinal transplant. CDR3s leave out the opening cysteine and the closing phenylalanine or tryptophan.

J: TRBJ2-7; V: TRBV16; CDR3: ASSPWTSGTYEQY
J: TRBJ1-6; V: TRBV6-1; CDR3: ASTPQGEVSPLH
J: TRBJ2-6; V: TRBV27; CDR3: ASSLFEGANVLT
J: TRBJ1-1; V: TRBV2; CDR3: ASSENRGEAF
J: TRBJ2-7; V: TRBV7-2; CDR3: ASSSQAGETYEQY
J: TRBJ2-7; V: TRBV4-1; CDR3: ASIWVLSYEQY
J: TRBJ2-2; V: TRBV5-6; CDR3: ASRPRTSGMVANTGELF
J: TRBJ2-3; V: TRBV30; CDR3: AWSVDGREADTQY
J: TRBJ1-2; V: TRBV11-2; CDR3: ASSVQRTGPYGYT
J: TRBJ2-3; V: TRBV18; CDR3: ASSPAAGGDTQY
J: TRBJ2-2; V: TRBV7-2; CDR3: ASSSNPTARETGELF
J: TRBJ1-3; V: TRBV5-4; CDR3: ASSFSRTGSGNTIY
J: TRBJ2-7; V: TRBV6-1; CDR3: ASSEGTQY
J: TRBJ2-7; V: TRBV29-1; CDR3: SVGLRQGDHEQY
J: TRBJ2-7; V: TRBV6-6; CDR3: ASSESGQSYEQY
J: TRBJ1-1; V: TRBV18; CDR3: ASSPGSESSAEAF
J: TRBJ1-2; V: TRBV30; CDR3: AWSATVGIYGYT
J: TRBJ2-3; V: TRBV6-6; CDR3: ASRPTGRVTDTQY
J: TRBJ1-2; V: TRBV2; CDR3: ASSEMGQHSGGYT
J: TRBJ1-2; V: TRBV6-6; CDR3: ASSSPANYGYT
J: TRBJ2-3; V: TRBV5-1; CDR3: ASSLVTRASTDTQY
J: TRBJ2-3; V: TRBV7-9; CDR3: ASSQEGAGTDTQY
J: TRBJ2-3; V: TRBV5-1; CDR3: ASSLDTFSSTDTQY
J: TRBJ2-1; V: TRBV19; CDR3: ASSIDHGTRVYNEQF
J: TRBJ2-3; V: TRBV2; CDR3: ASSEGLAGGDTQY
J: TRBJ1-2; V: TRBV11-2; CDR3: ASSPNQGNYGYT
J: TRBJ2-1; V: TRBV6-1; CDR3: ASSGLGERGAYNEQF
J: TRBJ2-1; V: TRBV6-4; CDR3: ASSDPARGDNEQF
J: TRBJ2-1; V: TRBV2; CDR3: ATRGSGRSSYNEQF
J: TRBJ1-1; V: TRBV2; CDR3: ASSLPPAAF
J: TRBJ1-1; V: TRBV18; CDR3: ASSPPSWGTEAS
J: TRBJ2-2; V: TRBV10-3; CDR3: ATKGTGDPGELF
J: TRBJ2-3; V: TRBV10-3; CDR3: AISLEGDTQY
J: TRBJ2-6; V: TRBV11-3; CDR3: ATCRAGANVLT
J: TRBJ1-4; V: TRBV7-2; CDR3: ASSSEDRAVEKLF
J: TRBJ1-1; V: TRBV5-6; CDR3: ASSSQGGTEAF
J: TRBJ2-3; V: TRBV5-1; CDR3: ASSRPTAFTDTQY
J: TRBJ1-1; V: TRBV5-1; CDR3: ASSTDRGQMNTEAF
J: TRBJ2-3; V: TRBV5-1; CDR3: ASSSQTSTDTQY
J: TRBJ2-7; V: TRBV5-1; CDR3: ASSLIGGRYEQY
J: TRBJ1-1; V: TRBV7-2; CDR3: ASSLLSGGLDTEAF
J: TRBJ2-3; V: TRBV5-1; CDR3: ASSLAGDKDTQY
J: TRBJ1-1; V: TRBV7-3; CDR3: ASSLRGGQGASAEAF